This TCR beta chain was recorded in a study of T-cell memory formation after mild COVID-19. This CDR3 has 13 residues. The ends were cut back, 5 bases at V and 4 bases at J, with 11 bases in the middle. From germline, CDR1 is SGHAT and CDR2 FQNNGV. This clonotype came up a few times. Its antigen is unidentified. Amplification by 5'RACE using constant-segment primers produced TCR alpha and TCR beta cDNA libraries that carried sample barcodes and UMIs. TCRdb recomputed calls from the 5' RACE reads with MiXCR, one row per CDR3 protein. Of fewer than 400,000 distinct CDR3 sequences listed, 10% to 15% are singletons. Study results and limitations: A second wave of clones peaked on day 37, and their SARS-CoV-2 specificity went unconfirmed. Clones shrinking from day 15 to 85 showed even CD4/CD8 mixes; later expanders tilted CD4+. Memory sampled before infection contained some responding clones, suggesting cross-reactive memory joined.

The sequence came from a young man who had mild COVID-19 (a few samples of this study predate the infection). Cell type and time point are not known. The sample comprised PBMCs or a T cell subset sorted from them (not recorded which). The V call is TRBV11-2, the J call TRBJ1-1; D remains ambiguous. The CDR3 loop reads CASSPHRGTEAFF. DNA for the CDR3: TGTGCCAGCAGCCCCCATCGGGGCACTGAAGCTTTCTTT.